Below, 24 T cell receptor beta chains from the same sample are listed, as sequenced in a study of shared clonotypes between healthy human individuals. Assay used: immunoSEQ multiplex PCR; TCRdb lists only in-frame clones, some missing. The sample includes 550,000 to 600,000 clones, roughly 98% of them seen just once. CD8 cells regarded as naive lacked CD45RO, were positively chosen for CCR7, and omitted terminally differentiated effector memory CD45RA+ cells. Sequenced: naive CD8+ T cells sorted from blood. Receptor source: a man aged 30-40 years in good health.

The chain joins TRBV5-1 to TRBJ2-1; 9 bases map to TRBD2. Looked up from germline, CDR1 is SGHRS and CDR2 is YFSETQ. With V trimmed by 4 bases and J by 8 bases, 7 bases remained unmatched. The CDR3 length is 14 residues. CDR3 sequence (DNA): TGCGCCAGCAGCGGGAGCGGGAGGTACGATGAGCAGTTCTTC. This gives the protein CASSGSGRYDEQFF.

In its sample, this clone was seen once. The chain recombines TRBV15 with TRBJ2-1; 7 nucleotides line up with TRBD2. Germline V gene data show CDR1 as LNHNV and CDR2 as YYDKDF (reference sequence). V shed 4 bases, J shed 0 bases, and the junction held 9 bases outside the gene matches. CDR3 length: 17 residues. The CDR3: CATSTVARGSSYNEQFF. CDR3 in DNA: TGTGCCACCAGCACTGTAGCACGCGGGAGCTCCTACAATGAGCAGTTCTTC. The variable domain in full, with the rest retrieved from reference TRBV15 and TRBJ2-1, is DAMVIQNPRYQVTQFGKPVTLSCSQTLNHNVMYWYQQKSSQAPKLLFHYYDKDFNNEADTPDNFQSRRPNTSFCFLDIRSPGLGDTAMYLCATSTVARGSSYNEQFFGPGTRLTVL.

Regarding this clone: This sample includes further DNA sequences coding for the same CDR3. The V and J genes are TRBV27 and TRBJ2-3; 11 nucleotides agree with TRBD2. Germline CDR1 MNHEY, CDR2 SMNVEV (reference sequence). The J segment lost 0 bases and the V segment lost 5 bases, leaving 4 bases of the junction unmatched. The CDR3 consists of 16 residues. CDR3 sequence reads: CASSLGTSGSTDTQYF. DNA for the CDR3: TGTGCCAGCAGTCTCGGGACTAGCGGAAGCACAGATACGCAGTATTTT.

V is TRBV4-1 and J is TRBJ1-3; the D gene is possibly TRBD1 (5 bases). CDR1 is MGHRA, CDR2 YSYEKL, per germline. CDR3 length equals 14 residues. V lost 6 bases, J lost 3 bases, and 12 bases lay in between. As DNA, the CDR3 is TGCGCCAGCAGGGAACAGGTCCTTGGAAACACCATATATTTT. Its translation: CASREQVLGNTIYF.

The gene calls are TRBV7-3 and TRBJ2-7; D gene unclear. V was trimmed by 5 bases and J by 3 bases, leaving 17 bases between them. Germline assignment: CDR1 SGHTA and CDR2 FQGTGA. The CDR3 is 15 residues long. The CDR3: CASSPLGLPSYEQYF. The CDR3 DNA sequence: TGTGCCAGCAGCCCTCTCGGCCTGCCAAGCTACGAGCAGTACTTC.

The DNA of the CDR3 is TGTGCCAGCAGTCTTACTAGCGGGCGCACAGATACGCAGTATTTT. Encoded protein: CASSLTSGRTDTQYF. V and J are TRBV6-1 and TRBJ2-3, with 9 positions matching TRBD2. Unmatched junction bases numbered 4, after V lost 5 bases and J lost 1 base. This CDR3 has 15 amino acids. Germline CDR1 reads MNHNS; CDR2 reads SASEGT.

Of note for this clone: One end of the junction is discordant with germline, which a read error may explain. V is TRBV29-1 and J is TRBJ1-2, with D possibly matching TRBD1 (5 bases). This CDR3 is built from 15 residues. Germline V lookup: CDR1 SQVTM, CDR2 ANQGSEA. CDR3 sequence reads: CSVQEGIGGGYGYTF. The CDR3 DNA follows: TGCAGCGTTCAAGAAGGCATCGGGGGTGGGTATGGCTACACCTTC.

The chain joins TRBV18 to TRBJ2-2, with 11 bases aligning to TRBD2. CDR1 is KGHSH, CDR2 LQKENI, per germline. The CDR3 has 16 residues. The V segment lost 4 bases and the J segment 5 bases; nucleotides outside the gene matches: 6. CDR3 sequence: CASSHGTSGRTGELFF. CDR3 bases: TGTGCCAGCTCACACGGGACTAGCGGAAGAACCGGGGAGCTGTTTTTT.

The rearrangement uses TRBV6-1 and TRBJ2-7; D gene uncertain. The V end lost 4 bases, the J end lost 2 bases, and 3 bases lay between the germline ends. CDR3 length equals 11 residues. CDR1 is MNHNS and CDR2 is SASEGT in the germline V gene. The CDR3 coding sequence is TGTGCCAGCAGTGGGACCTACGAGCAGTACTTC. It translates to CASSGTYEQYF.

CDR3 DNA: TGTGCCAGCAGCTCCACGGGGTATGATGAAAAACTGTTTTTT. It codes for CASSSTGYDEKLFF. The V call is TRBV11-2, the J call TRBJ1-4; D ambiguous. Germline V lookup: CDR1 SGHAT, CDR2 FQNNGV. V lost 4 bases to trimming and J lost 6 bases, with 12 bases between them. The CDR3 has 14 residues. The full variable domain, with the rest looked up from reference TRBV11-2 and TRBJ1-4, is EAGVAQSPRYKIIEKRQSVAFWCNPISGHATLYWYQQILGQGPKLLIQFQNNGVVDDSQLPKDRFSAERLKGVDSTLKIQPAKLEDSAVYLCASSSTGYDEKLFFGSGTQLSVL.

V usage is TRBV5-5 and J usage is TRBJ2-7, with a tentative D call TRBD2 (5 bases). Germline V gene sequence: CDR1 SGHKS, CDR2 YYEKEE (reference sequence). This CDR3 contains 12 residues. Trimming removed 5 bases at V and 4 bases at J, with 10 bases between. CDR3 loop: CASRLGVYEQYF. The CDR3 DNA follows: TGTGCCAGCAGACTCGGGGTGTACGAGCAGTACTTC.

V usage is TRBV2 and J usage is TRBJ2-3; D is ambiguous. V lost 1 base, J lost 0 bases, and 8 bases lay in between. Per germline, CDR1 SNHLY and CDR2 FYNNEI. This CDR3 spans 15 amino acids. CDR3 bases: TGTGCCAGCAGTGAAGGACTTACTAGCACAGATACGCAGTATTTT. Residues: CASSEGLTSTDTQYF. The complete variable domain, with remaining parts taken from reference TRBV2 and TRBJ2-3, reads EPEVTQTPSHQVTQMGQEVILRCVPISNHLYFYWYRQILGQKVEFLVSFYNNEISEKSEIFDDQFSVERPDGSNFTLKIRSTKLEDSAMYFCASSEGLTSTDTQYFGPGTRLTVL.

This rearrangement joins TRBV29-1 to TRBJ2-5; D remains unclear. The length of the CDR3 is 13 residues. CDR1 and CDR2 (germline): SQVTM, ANQGSEA. V lost 7 bases and J 4 bases, leaving 16 bases between the germline ends. The CDR3 reads CSASGAQRETQYF. CDR3 sequence (DNA): TGCAGCGCTAGTGGCGCCCAGCGAGAGACCCAGTACTTC.

The V and J genes are TRBV9 and TRBJ2-3, with D perhaps given as TRBD1 or TRBD2 (5 bases each). Germline V gene data show CDR1 as SGDLS and CDR2 as YYNGEE. The CDR3 runs to 18 residues. V lost 0 bases and J lost 1, with 18 bases in between. The CDR3 loop is CASSVDRQRDGGTDTQYF. The CDR3 region has the DNA TGTGCCAGCAGCGTAGACCGGCAAAGGGACGGAGGCACAGATACGCAGTATTTT.

This chain connects TRBV5-1 to TRBJ2-2; 12 bases align to TRBD2. CDR1 and CDR2 from the germline V gene are SGHRS and YFSETQ. This CDR3 contains 16 residues. After removal of 3 bases from V and 6 bases from J, the junction contained 6 bases not matched to a gene. CDR3 in DNA: TGCGCCAGCAGCTCCTTGACTAGCGGGAGTTCCGGGGAGCTGTTTTTT. Its protein product is CASSSLTSGSSGELFF.

The chain joins TRBV11-2 to TRBJ2-2; 10 nucleotides align to TRBD2. Per germline, CDR1 SGHAT and CDR2 FQNNGV. The CDR3 has 17 residues. V shed 4 bases and J 0 bases; nucleotides not matched to a gene: 5. CDR3 nucleotides: TGTGCCAGCAGCTCAAGACTAGCGGGCACGAACACCGGGGAGCTGTTTTTT. Protein sequence: CASSSRLAGTNTGELFF.

CDR3 sequence reads: CASSLLPGASTDTQYF. In DNA form, the CDR3 reads TGTGCCAGCAGTTTATTGCCAGGGGCTAGCACAGATACGCAGTATTTT. J is TRBJ2-3 and V is TRBV28; weak D call: TRBD1 (6 bases). Per germline, CDR1 MDHEN and CDR2 SYDVKM. This CDR3 has 16 residues. V lost 1 base and J 0 bases, leaving 11 bases between the germline ends.

V gene TRBV5-4 combines with J gene TRBJ2-7; possible D gene TRBD2, 6 bases. This CDR3 region has 14 residues. Looked up from germline, CDR1 is SGHNT and CDR2 is YYREEE (reference sequence). Deletions cut 1 base from V and 3 bases from J, with 11 bases between. This chain's CDR3 is CASSLRGNVYEQYF. In DNA, the CDR3 is TGTGCCAGCAGCTTGCGCGGGAACGTCTACGAGCAGTACTTC.

J is TRBJ2-7 and V is TRBV18, with 10 bases identical to TRBD2. The germline V gene encodes CDR1 KGHSH and CDR2 LQKENI. The CDR3 is 16 residues long. V shed 6 bases and J 6 bases; nucleotides not matched to a gene: 14. The CDR3 coding sequence is TGTGCCAGCTCCCAGCGGGGGGGAGGACCTGAGTTCGAGCAGTACTTC. Its protein product is CASSQRGGGPEFEQYF.

The V gene is TRBV27, the J gene TRBJ2-2; D may be TRBD2 (5 bases). Looked up from germline, CDR1 is MNHEY and CDR2 is SMNVEV (reference sequence). The CDR3 sequence is 14 residues long. Trimming left V 6 bases short and J 4 bases short, with 12 bases between. CDR3 loop: CASSPGLGTGELFF. The CDR3 bases are TGTGCCAGCAGCCCCGGACTTGGCACCGGGGAGCTGTTTTTT.

The chain recombines TRBV4-1 with TRBJ2-5; D is tentatively TRBD1 or TRBD2 (5 bases each). The CDR3 length is 15 residues. V was shortened by 2 bases and J by 5 bases, with 15 bases between the two germline ends. The V gene's germline CDR1 is MGHRA and CDR2 YSYEKL. The CDR3 region is CASSQRLGTGETQYF. The CDR3 nucleotides are TGCGCCAGCAGCCAAAGACTGGGGACGGGGGAGACCCAGTACTTC.

The chain combines TRBV14 with TRBJ2-7; 7 bases align to TRBD2. Trimming at V came to 5 bases and at J to 1 base, leaving 5 bases not matched to a gene. CDR3 length: 14 residues. The germline gives CDR1 SGHDN, CDR2 FVKESK. CDR3 amino acids: CASSYGLGSYEQYF. CDR3 in DNA: TGTGCCAGCAGCTACGGACTAGGATCCTACGAGCAGTACTTC.

This clone was counted a single time. J is TRBJ1-1 and V is TRBV7-6; no clear D gene. The ends were cut back, 5 bases at V and 5 bases at J, with 15 bases in the middle. The CDR3 runs to 14 residues. Per the germline V gene, CDR1 is SGHVS and CDR2 is FNYEAQ. The CDR3 loop is CASSPEVRETEAFF. The CDR3 coding sequence is TGTGCCAGCAGCCCTGAGGTCCGGGAAACTGAAGCTTTCTTT.

This clone was recorded once. The chain recombines TRBV27 with TRBJ2-6; 8 bases match TRBD2. Germline V gene lookup returns CDR1 MNHEY and CDR2 SMNVEV (reference sequence). This CDR3 is 16 amino acids long. Trimming at V came to 6 bases and at J to 0 bases, leaving 4 bases not matched to a gene. CDR3 protein: CASSSREVSGANVLTF. In DNA, the CDR3 is TGTGCCAGCAGCTCGCGGGAGGTCTCTGGGGCCAACGTCCTGACTTTC.